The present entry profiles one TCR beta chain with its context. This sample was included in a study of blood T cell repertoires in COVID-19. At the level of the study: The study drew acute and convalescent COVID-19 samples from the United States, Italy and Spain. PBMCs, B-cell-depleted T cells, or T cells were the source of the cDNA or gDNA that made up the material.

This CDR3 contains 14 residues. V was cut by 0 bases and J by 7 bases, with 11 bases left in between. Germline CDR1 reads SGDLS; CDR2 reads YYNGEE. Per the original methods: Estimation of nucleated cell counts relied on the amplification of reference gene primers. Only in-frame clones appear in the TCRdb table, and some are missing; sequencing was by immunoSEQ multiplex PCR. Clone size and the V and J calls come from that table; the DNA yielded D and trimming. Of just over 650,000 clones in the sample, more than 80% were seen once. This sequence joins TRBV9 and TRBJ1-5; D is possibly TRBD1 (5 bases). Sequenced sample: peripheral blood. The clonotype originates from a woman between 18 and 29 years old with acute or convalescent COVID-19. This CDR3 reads CASSVAGIGQPQHF. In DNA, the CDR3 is TGTGCCAGCAGCGTAGCAGGGATCGGACAGCCCCAGCATTTT. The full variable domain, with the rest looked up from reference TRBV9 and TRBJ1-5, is DSGVTQTPKHLITATGQRVTLRCSPRSGDLSVYWYQQSLDQGLQFLIQYYNGEERAKGNILERFSAQQFPDLHSELNLSSLELGDSALYFCASSVAGIGQPQHFGDGTRLSIL.